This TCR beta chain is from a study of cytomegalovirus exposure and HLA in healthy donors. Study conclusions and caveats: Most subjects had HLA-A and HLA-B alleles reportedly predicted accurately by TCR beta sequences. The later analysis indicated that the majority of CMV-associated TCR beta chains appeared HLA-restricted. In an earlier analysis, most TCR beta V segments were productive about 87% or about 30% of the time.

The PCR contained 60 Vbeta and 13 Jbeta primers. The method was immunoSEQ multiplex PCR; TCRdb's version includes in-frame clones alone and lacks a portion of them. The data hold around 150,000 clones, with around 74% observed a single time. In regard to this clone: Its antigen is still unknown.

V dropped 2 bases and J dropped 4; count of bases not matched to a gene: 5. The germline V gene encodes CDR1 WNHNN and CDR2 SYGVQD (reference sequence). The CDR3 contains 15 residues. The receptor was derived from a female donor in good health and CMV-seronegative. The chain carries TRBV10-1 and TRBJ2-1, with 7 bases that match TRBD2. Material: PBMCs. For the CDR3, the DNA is TGCGCCAGCAGTGAGGGGGGGGGAGCTTACAATGAGCAGTTCTTC. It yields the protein CASSEGGGAYNEQFF.